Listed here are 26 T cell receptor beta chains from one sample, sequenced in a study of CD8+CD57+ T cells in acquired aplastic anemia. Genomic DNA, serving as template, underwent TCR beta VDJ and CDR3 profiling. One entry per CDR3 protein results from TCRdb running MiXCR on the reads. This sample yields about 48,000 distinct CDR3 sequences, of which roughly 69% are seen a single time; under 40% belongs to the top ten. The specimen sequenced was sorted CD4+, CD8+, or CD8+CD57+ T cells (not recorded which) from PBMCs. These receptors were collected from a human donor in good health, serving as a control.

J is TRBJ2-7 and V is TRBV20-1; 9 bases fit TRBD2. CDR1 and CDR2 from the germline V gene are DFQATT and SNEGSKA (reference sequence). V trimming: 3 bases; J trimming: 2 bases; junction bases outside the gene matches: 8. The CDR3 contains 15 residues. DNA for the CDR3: TGCAGTGCTAGGGGTCCGAGCGGGAGGCCCTACGAGCAGTACTTC. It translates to CSARGPSGRPYEQYF.

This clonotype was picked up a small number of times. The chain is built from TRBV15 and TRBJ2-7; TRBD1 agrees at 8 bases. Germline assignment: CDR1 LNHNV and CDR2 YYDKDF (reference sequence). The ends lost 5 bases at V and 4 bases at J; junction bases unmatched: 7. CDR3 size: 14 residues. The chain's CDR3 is CATSGGTGVYEQYF. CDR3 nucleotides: TGTGCCACCAGCGGCGGGACAGGAGTTTACGAGCAGTACTTC.

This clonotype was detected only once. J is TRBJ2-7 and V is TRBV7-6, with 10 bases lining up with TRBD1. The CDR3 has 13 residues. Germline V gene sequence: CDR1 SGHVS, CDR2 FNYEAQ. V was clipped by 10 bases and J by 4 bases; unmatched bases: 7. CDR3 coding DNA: TGTGCCACCGGGGGGGACAGGGGATACGAGCAGTACTTC. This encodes CATGGDRGYEQYF.

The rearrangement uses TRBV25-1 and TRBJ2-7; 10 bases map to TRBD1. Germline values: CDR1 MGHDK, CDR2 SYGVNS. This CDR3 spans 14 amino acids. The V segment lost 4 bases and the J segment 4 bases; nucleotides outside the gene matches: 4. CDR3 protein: CASSGQGASYEQYF. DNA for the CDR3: TGTGCCAGCAGTGGACAGGGGGCATCGTACGAGCAGTACTTC.

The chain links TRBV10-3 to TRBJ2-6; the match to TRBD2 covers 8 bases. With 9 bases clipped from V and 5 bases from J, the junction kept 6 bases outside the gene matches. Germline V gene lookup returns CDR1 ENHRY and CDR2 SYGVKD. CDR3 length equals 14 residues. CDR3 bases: TGTGCCATTTCCCGTAGCGGGAGGGCCAACGTCCTGACTTTC. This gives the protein CAISRSGRANVLTF.

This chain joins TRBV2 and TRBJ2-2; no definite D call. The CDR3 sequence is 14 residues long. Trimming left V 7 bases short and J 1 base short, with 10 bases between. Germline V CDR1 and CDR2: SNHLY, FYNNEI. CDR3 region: CASNPRVNTGELFF. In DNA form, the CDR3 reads TGTGCCAGCAACCCACGCGTGAACACCGGGGAGCTGTTTTTT.

The CDR3 sequence: CASSEETGAFYGYTF. CDR3 coding DNA: TGCGCCAGCAGTGAGGAGACAGGGGCATTCTATGGCTACACCTTC. The rearrangement joins TRBV10-2 to TRBJ1-2; 8 nucleotides agree with TRBD1. Germline trimming cut 2 bases from V and 4 bases from J; bases unmatched to any gene: 6. CDR1 and CDR2 from the germline V gene are WSHSY and SAAADI. This CDR3 region has 15 residues.

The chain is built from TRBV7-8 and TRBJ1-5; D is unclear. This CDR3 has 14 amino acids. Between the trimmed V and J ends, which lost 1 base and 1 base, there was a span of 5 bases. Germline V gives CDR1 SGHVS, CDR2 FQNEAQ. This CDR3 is CASSLVQSNQPQHF. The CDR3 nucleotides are TGTGCCAGCAGCTTAGTCCAAAGCAATCAGCCCCAGCATTTT.

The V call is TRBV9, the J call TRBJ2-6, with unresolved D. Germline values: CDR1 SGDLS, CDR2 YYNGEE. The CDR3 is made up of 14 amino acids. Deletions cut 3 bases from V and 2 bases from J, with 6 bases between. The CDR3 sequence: CASSAGPGANVLTF. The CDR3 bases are TGTGCCAGCAGCGCCGGGCCTGGGGCCAACGTCCTGACTTTC.

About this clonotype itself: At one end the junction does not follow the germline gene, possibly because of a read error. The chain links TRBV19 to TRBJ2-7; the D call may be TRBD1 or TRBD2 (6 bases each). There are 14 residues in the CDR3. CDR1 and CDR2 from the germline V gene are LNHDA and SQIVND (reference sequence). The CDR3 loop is CASSIGVGGYGQYF. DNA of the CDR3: TGTGCCAGTAGTATAGGTGTGGGGGGCTACGGGCAGTACTTC.

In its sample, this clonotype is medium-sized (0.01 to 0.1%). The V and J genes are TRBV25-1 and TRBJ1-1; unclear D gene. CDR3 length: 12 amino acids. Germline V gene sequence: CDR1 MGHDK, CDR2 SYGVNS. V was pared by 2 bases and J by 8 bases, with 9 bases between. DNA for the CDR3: TGTGCCAGCAGTGAAGGCCTAGCCGAAGCTTTCTTT. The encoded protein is CASSEGLAEAFF.

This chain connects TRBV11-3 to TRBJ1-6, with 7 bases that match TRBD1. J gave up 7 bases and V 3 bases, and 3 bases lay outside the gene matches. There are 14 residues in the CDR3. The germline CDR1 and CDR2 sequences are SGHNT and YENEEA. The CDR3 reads CASSLGQKNSPLHF. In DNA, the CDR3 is TGTGCCAGCAGCTTGGGACAGAAGAATTCACCCCTCCACTTT.

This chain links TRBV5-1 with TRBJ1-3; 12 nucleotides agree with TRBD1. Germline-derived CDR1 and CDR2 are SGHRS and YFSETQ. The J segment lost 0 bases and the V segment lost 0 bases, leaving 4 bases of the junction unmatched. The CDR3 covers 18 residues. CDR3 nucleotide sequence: TGCGCCAGCAGCTTGGAGGGACAGGGGGCCGACTCTGGAAACACCATATATTTT. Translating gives CASSLEGQGADSGNTIYF.

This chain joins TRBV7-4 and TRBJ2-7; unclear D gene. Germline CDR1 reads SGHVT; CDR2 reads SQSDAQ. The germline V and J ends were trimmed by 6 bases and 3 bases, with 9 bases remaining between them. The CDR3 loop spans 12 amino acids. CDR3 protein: CASSFKGYEQYV. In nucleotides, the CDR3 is TGTGCCAGCAGTTTTAAGGGCTACGAGCAGTACGTC.

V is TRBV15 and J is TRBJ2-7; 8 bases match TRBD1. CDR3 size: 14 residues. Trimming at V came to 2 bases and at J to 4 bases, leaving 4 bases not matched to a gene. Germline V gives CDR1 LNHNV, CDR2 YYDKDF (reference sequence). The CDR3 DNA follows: TGTGCCACCAGCAGACAGGGGGCACGGTACGAGCAGTACTTC. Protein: CATSRQGARYEQYF.

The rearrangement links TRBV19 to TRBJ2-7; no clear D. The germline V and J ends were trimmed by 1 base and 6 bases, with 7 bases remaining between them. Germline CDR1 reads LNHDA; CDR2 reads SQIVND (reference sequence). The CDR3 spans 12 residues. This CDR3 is CASSIGFGEQYF. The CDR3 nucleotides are TGTGCCAGTAGTATAGGTTTCGGCGAGCAGTACTTC.

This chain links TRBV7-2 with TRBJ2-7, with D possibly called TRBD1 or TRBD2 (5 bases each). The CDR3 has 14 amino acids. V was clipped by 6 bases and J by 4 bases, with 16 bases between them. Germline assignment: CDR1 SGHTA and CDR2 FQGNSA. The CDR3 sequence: CASRATGEGYEQYF. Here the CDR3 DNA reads TGTGCCAGCAGGGCTACAGGAGAGGGGTACGAGCAGTACTTC.

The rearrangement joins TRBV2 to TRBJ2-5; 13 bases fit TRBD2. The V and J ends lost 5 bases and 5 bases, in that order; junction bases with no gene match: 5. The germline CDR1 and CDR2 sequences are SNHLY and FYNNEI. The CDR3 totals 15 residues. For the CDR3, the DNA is TGTGCCAGCAGTCGGACTAGCGGGGGAACGGAGACCCAGTACTTC. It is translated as CASSRTSGGTETQYF.

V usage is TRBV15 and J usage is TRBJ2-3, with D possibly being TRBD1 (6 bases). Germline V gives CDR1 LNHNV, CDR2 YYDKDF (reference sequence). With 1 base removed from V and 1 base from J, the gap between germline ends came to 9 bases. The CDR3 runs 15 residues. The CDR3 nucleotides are TGTGCCACCAGCAGAGTTGGACAGCGCACAGATACGCAGTATTTT. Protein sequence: CATSRVGQRTDTQYF.

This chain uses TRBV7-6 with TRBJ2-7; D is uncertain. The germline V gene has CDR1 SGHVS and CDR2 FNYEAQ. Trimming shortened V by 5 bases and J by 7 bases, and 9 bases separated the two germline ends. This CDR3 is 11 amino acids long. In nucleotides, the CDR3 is TGTGCCAGCAGCCCTCTCGGAGAGCAGTACTTC. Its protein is CASSPLGEQYF.

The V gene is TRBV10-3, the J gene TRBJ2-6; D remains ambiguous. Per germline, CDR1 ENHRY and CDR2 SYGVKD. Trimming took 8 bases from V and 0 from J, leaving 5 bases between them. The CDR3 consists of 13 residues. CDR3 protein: CAISASGANVLTF. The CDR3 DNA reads TGTGCCATCTCGGCCTCTGGGGCCAACGTCCTGACTTTC.

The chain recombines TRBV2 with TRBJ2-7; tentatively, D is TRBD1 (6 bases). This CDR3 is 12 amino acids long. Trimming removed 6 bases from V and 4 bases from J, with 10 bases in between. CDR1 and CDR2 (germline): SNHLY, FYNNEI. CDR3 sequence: CASREDSYEQYF. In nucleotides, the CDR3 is TGTGCCAGCAGGGAGGACAGTTACGAGCAGTACTTC.

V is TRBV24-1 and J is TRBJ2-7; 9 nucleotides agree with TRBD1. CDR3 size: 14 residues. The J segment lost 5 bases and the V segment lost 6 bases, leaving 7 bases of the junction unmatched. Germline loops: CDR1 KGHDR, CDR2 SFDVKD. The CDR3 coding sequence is TGTGCCACCAGTCGTACAGGGGGCATCGACGAGCAGTACTTC. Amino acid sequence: CATSRTGGIDEQYF.

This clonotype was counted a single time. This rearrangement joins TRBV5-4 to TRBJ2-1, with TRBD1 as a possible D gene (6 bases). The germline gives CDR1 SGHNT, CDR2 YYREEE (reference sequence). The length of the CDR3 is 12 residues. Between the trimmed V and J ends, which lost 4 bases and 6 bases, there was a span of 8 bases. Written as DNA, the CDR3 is TGTGCCAGCAGCAGACAGGTCAATGAGCAGTTCTTC. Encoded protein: CASSRQVNEQFF.

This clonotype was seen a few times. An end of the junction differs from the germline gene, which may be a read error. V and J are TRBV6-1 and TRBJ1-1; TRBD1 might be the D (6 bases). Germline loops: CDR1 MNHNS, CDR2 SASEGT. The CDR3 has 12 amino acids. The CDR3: CASRMGGTKAFF. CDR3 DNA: TGTGCCAGCAGGATGGGGGGCACTAAAGCTTTCTTT.

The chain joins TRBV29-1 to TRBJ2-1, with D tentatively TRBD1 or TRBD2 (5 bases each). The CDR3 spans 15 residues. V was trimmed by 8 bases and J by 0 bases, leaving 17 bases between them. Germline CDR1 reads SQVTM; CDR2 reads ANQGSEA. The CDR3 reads CSSSGPLSSYNEQFF. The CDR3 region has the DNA TGCAGCTCGTCGGGACCGCTAAGCTCCTACAATGAGCAGTTCTTC.